This T cell receptor (beta chain) was found in a study of blood T cell repertoires in COVID-19. The V end lost 0 bases, the J end lost 8 bases, and 7 bases lay between the germline ends. The germline CDR1 and CDR2 sequences are LGHNA and YSLEER. The CDR3 loop spans 13 amino acids. The repertoire was sequenced with immunoSEQ multiplex PCR; TCRdb's copy has only in-frame clones and lacks some. This table holds around 270,000 clones, about 91% found once. This sequence was found in a person between 18 and 30 years old with COVID-19, enrolled during active disease. Sequenced input: peripheral blood. The chain is built from TRBV4-3 and TRBJ1-4; the D is unclear. For the CDR3, the DNA is TGCGCCAGCAGCCAAGAGGAGCGAGAAAAACTGTTTTTT. As protein: CASSQEEREKLFF.